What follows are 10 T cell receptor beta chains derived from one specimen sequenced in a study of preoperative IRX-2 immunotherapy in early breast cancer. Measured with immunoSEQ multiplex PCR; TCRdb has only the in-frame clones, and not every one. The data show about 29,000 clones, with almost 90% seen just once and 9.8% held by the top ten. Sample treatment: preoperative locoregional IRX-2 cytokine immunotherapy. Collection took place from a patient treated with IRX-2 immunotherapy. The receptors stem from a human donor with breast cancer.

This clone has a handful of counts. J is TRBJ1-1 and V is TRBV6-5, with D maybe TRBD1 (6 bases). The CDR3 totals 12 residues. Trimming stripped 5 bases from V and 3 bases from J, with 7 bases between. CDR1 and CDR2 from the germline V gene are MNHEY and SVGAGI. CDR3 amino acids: CASSTGYTEAFF. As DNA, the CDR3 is TGTGCCAGCAGTACAGGGTACACTGAAGCTTTCTTT.

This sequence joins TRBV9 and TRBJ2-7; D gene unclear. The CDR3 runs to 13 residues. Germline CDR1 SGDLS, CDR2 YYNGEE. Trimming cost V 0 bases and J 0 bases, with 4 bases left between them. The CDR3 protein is CASSVDLSYEQYF. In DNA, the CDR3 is TGTGCCAGCAGCGTAGACCTCTCCTACGAGCAGTACTTC.

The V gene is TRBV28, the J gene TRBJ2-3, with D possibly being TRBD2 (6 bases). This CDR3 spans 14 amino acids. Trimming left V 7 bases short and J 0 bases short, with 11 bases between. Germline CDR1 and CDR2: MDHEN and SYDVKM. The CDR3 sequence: CASKLAESTDTQYF. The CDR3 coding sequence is TGTGCCAGCAAATTAGCGGAAAGCACAGATACGCAGTATTTT.

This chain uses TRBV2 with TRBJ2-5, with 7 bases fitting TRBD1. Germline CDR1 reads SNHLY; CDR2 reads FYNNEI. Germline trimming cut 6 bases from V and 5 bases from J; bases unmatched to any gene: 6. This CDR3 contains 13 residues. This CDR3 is CASRTTGEETQYF. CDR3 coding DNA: TGTGCCAGCAGAACCACAGGGGAGGAGACCCAGTACTTC.

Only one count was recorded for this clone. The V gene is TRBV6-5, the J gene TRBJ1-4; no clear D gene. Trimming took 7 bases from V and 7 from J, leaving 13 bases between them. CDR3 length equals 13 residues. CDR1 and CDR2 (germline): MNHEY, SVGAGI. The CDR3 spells CASTGVGGEKLFF. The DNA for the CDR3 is TGTGCCAGCACCGGAGTGGGCGGTGAAAAACTGTTTTTT.

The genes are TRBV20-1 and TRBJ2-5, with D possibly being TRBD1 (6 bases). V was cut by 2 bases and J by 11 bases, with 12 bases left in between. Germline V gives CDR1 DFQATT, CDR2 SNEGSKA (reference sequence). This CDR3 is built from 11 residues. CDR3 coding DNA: TGCAGTGCTAGACGAGGGGGTGAGCAGTACTTC. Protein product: CSARRGGEQYF.

CDR3 nucleotides: TGTGCCAGCAGGCTCTTACTAGCGGATACGCAGTATTTT. Translation gives CASRLLLADTQYF. The V gene is TRBV6-5, the J gene TRBJ2-3, with 7 bases aligning to TRBD2. J was trimmed by 6 bases and V by 6 bases; bases with no gene match: 6. Germline V gene sequence: CDR1 MNHEY, CDR2 SVGAGI. The length of the CDR3 is 13 residues.

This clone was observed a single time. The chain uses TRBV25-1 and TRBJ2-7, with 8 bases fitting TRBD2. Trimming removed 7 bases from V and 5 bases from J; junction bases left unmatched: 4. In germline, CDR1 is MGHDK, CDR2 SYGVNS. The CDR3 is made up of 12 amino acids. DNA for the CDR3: TGTGCCAGCACGGGAGGGCCCCACGAGCAGTACTTC. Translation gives CASTGGPHEQYF.

The CDR3 DNA sequence: TGTGCCAGCAGCTTCAATAAAGGGTTTGGCGAGCAGTACTTC. It yields the protein CASSFNKGFGEQYF. This chain joins TRBV11-2 and TRBJ2-7; D is unclear. Trimming shortened V by 3 bases and J by 6 bases, and 15 bases separated the two germline ends. Germline V gene lookup returns CDR1 SGHAT and CDR2 FQNNGV. The CDR3 loop spans 14 amino acids.

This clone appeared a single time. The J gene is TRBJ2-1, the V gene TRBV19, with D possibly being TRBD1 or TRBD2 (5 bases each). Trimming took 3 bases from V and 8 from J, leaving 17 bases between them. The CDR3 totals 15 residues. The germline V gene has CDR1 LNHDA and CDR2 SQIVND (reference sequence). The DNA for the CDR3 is TGTGCCAGTAGTATTAAGTGGCAGGGTAGCGATGAGCAGTTCTTC. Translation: CASSIKWQGSDEQFF.